This T cell receptor beta chain came from a study of cytomegalovirus exposure and HLA in healthy donors. Study findings and constraints: Indistinguishability led to the exclusion of some V segments, TRBV6-2 and TRBV6-3 included. Across donors, most TCRs were seen rarely, yet some public ones were widespread.

PCR amplification relied on 60 Vbeta primers (plus 13 Jbeta primers). Sequencing used immunoSEQ multiplex PCR; TCRdb keeps in-frame clones, though not all of them. The sample holds more than 100,000 clones, 65% to 90% seen once. As to this clone: Antigen: not known.

This CDR3 comprises 15 residues. The germline CDR1 and CDR2 sequences are SGHRS and YFSETQ. V lost 0 bases to trimming and J lost 3 bases, with 11 bases between them. The receptor was isolated from a man aged 30-40 years in good health and CMV-seronegative. Source material: PBMCs. The chain uses TRBV5-1 and TRBJ2-3; D perhaps matches TRBD2 (5 bases). As DNA, the CDR3 is TGCGCCAGCAGCTTGGTGGGTGAGGGAACAGATACGCAGTATTTT. It is translated as CASSLVGEGTDTQYF.